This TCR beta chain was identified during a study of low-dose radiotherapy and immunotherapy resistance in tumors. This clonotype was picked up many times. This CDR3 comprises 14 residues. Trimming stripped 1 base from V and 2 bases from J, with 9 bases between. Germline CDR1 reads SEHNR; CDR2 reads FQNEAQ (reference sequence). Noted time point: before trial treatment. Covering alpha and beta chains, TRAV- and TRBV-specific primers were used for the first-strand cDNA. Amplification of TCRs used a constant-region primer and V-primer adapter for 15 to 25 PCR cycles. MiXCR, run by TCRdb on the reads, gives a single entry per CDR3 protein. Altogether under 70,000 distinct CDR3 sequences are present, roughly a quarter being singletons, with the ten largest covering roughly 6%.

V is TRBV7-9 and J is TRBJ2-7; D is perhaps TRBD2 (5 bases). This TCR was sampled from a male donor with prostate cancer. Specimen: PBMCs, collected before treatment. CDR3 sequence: CASSLGVGAYEQYF. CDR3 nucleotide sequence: TGTGCCAGCAGCTTAGGGGTGGGAGCCTACGAGCAGTACTTC.